This T cell receptor (beta chain) comes out of a study of CD8+CD57+ T cells in acquired aplastic anemia. Study details: Across the sorted CD4+ and CD8+ cells, DNA amounts averaged about 3.2 ug. On average, healthy donors gave 8.5 million to 14 million reads for CD4+ cells.

Study-wide findings and caveats: It was found that approximately 29 CD8+ CDR3 sequences were shared between patients and controls. CD8+ Simpson's diversity in patients was not significantly different from that in controls.

On this clonotype: Its antigen is unidentified.

Investigators profiled TCR beta VDJ and CDR3 from genomic DNA template. One entry per CDR3 protein results from TCRdb running MiXCR on the reads. The table lists 150,000 to 200,000 distinct CDR3 sequences, about 64% of them singletons. The CDR3 has 15 residues. The trim removed 2 bases at V and 5 bases at J, leaving 7 bases unmatched. Germline loops: CDR1 LNHNV, CDR2 YYDKDF (reference sequence). The sequence was collected from a human donor in good health. The chain carries TRBV15 and TRBJ1-1; TRBD1 agrees at 8 bases. Sequencing used sorted CD4+, CD8+, or CD8+CD57+ T cells (not recorded which) from PBMCs. In nucleotides, the CDR3 is TGTGCCACCAGCAGACCAGGACAGGGAGGAACTGAAGCTTTCTTT. It is translated as CATSRPGQGGTEAFF.